This T cell receptor (beta chain) was sequenced in a study of control samples from healthy donors and cancer patients (dated by TCRdb to the early 2020s). Regarding this clone: Which antigen it targets is not known. Base qualities are not at hand, and no much larger clone is one base apart. The sample has other DNA sequences that encode this CDR3 too.

Library creation used the immunoSEQ multiplex PCR assay. The table comes from immuneACCESS by way of TCRdb, which keeps in-frame sequences with V and J called. Part of the clones is missing from these tables; in studies checked, under half for an unresolved V gene and the rest for unknown reasons. Within this sample are some 150,000 clones, with approximately 94% of them counted one time only. The top ten clones comprise 14% of the sample. The germline ends are 17 bases apart after V is trimmed by 2 bases and J by 6 bases. The CDR3 holds 15 amino acids from the cysteine to the phenylalanine. Of all the DNA, just the CDR3 is kept, 45 bases in frame from base 1. The germline V gene (reference sequence) yields SGHKS for CDR1 and YYEKEE for CDR2.

The sequenced sample was PBMCs. The clonotype was recovered from a man aged 55 to 70 with colorectal cancer. The chain employs TRBV5-5 and TRBJ1-1; TRBD1 is possibly the D segment (5 matching bases). The CDR3 reads as follows: CASSFLVRRAAEAFF. The bases are TGTGCCAGCAGCTTTTTAGTGCGCAGGGCCGCTGAAGCTTTCTTT. When the CDR3 is completed using the reference TRBV5-5 and TRBJ1-1 genes on either side, the full variable domain is DAGVTQSPTHLIKTRGQQVTLRCSPISGHKSVSWYQQVLGQGPQFIFQYYEKEERGRGNFPDRFSARQFPNYSSELNVNALLLGDSALYLCASSFLVRRAAEAFFGQGTRLTVV.